A selection of T cell receptor beta chains follows, all from one sample in a study of T-cell reconstitution after alpha-beta-depleted transplantation in children. TCRdb analysed the PCR reads with MiXCR anew, one entry per CDR3 protein. The data contain about 290,000 distinct CDR3 sequences, 6% to 10% of them singletons. Sequencing was performed on peripheral blood, taken 360 days after TCRalphabeta/CD19-depleted stem cell transplant. These receptors were collected from a female patient aged 2-9 years who had a stem cell transplant for Fanconi anemia, so the T cells may come from the graft donor. Both conserved end residues are trimmed from each CDR3. A D gene is named only where the DNA matches it firmly. The listing skips clone size in some rows; elsewhere it reads once, few, many or a size class.

J gene | clone size | D gene | V gene | CDR3 protein
TRBJ2-1 | many | NA | TRBV7-2 | ASSASTAYNEQF
TRBJ2-3 | many | TRBD1 | TRBV3-1 | ASSQLRQGAFINTQY
TRBJ2-3 | NA | NA | TRBV7-9 | ASSLIRDKRYTDTQY
TRBJ2-1 | few | TRBD1 | TRBV20-1 | SARAGTGIYNEQF
TRBJ2-2 | NA | NA | TRBV11-2 | ASSLGRYWGEVSGELF
TRBJ2-1 | many | TRBD2 | TRBV5-1 | ASSLTSGEFDEQF
TRBJ2-7 | NA | TRBD2 | TRBV5-6 | ASSLVGLAGDYEQY
TRBJ2-5 | NA | NA | TRBV18 | ASSPPDWETQY
TRBJ2-6 | NA | TRBD2 | TRBV27 | ASSLSKLTSFSGANVLT
TRBJ2-3 | NA | NA | TRBV28 | ASSEYRGGPDTQY
TRBJ2-1 | NA | TRBD2 | TRBV2 | ASSPSGSLSSYNEQF
TRBJ2-3 | NA | NA | TRBV20-1 | SVKTSTDTQY
TRBJ2-7 | few | TRBD2 | TRBV9 | ASSISGGHSYEQY
TRBJ1-1 | many | NA | TRBV4-1 | ASSQDGLRNTEAF
TRBJ2-7 | few | TRBD1 | TRBV7-9 | ASSFYGQEQY
TRBJ2-7 | many | NA | TRBV12-3/TRBV12-4 | ASSLFGAEQY
TRBJ2-7 | NA | TRBD1 | TRBV20-1 | SARIPRDRAYEQY
TRBJ1-1 | few | NA | TRBV10-3 | ASKEGHEAF
TRBJ2-2 | many | TRBD1 | TRBV9 | ASSLRTGLNTGELF
TRBJ2-1 | NA | NA | TRBV6-1 | ASSRYGGSYNEQF
TRBJ2-5 | NA | NA | TRBV5-1 | ASSLVAGGLVETQY
TRBJ2-7 | NA | NA | TRBV6-1 | ASSPTGLHPYEQY
TRBJ1-2 | NA | NA | TRBV29-1 | SVLPDANYGYT